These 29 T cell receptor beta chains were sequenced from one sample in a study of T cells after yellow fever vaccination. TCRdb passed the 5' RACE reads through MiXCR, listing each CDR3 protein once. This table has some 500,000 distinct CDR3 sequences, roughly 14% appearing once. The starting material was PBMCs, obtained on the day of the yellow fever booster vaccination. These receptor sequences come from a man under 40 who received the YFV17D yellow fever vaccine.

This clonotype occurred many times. The CDR3 here is CASSSLGGDTQYF. The CDR3 DNA follows: TGTGCCAGCAGCTCCCTCGGGGGAGATACGCAGTATTTT. V is TRBV11-2 and J is TRBJ2-3; the D gene is possibly TRBD2 (6 bases). This CDR3 region has 13 residues. Germline V lookup: CDR1 SGHAT, CDR2 FQNNGV. Trimming removed 4 bases at V and 5 bases at J, with 10 bases between.

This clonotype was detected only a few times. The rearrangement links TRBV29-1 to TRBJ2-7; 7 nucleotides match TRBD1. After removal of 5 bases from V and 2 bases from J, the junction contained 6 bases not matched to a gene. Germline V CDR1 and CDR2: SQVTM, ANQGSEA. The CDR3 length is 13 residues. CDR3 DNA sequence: TGCAGCGTTAAAATGGGACAGACCTACGAGCAGTACTTC. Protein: CSVKMGQTYEQYF.

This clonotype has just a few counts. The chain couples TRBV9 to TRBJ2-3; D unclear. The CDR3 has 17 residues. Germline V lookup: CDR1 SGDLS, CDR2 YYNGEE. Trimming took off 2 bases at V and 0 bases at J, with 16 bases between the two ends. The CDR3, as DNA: TGTGCCAGCAGCGTCAACCCCACCCAGTTTAGCACAGATACGCAGTATTTT. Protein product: CASSVNPTQFSTDTQYF. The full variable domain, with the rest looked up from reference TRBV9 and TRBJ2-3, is DSGVTQTPKHLITATGQRVTLRCSPRSGDLSVYWYQQSLDQGLQFLIQYYNGEERAKGNILERFSAQQFPDLHSELNLSSLELGDSALYFCASSVNPTQFSTDTQYFGPGTRLTVL.

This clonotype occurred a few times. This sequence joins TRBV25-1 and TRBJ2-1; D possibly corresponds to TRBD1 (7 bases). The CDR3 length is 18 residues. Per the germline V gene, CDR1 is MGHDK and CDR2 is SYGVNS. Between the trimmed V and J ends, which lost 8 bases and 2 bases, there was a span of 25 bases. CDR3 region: CASSTTGVSGVTYNEQFF. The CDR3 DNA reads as TGTGCCAGCTCAACTACAGGGGTTTCGGGAGTGACCTACAATGAGCAGTTCTTC.

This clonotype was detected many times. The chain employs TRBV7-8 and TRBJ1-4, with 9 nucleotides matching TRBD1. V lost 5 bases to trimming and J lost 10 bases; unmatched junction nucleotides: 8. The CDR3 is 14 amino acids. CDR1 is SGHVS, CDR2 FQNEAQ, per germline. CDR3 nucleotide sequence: TGTGCCAGCAGCCCTACAGGGGGCATTGGAAAACTGTTTTTT. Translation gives CASSPTGGIGKLFF.

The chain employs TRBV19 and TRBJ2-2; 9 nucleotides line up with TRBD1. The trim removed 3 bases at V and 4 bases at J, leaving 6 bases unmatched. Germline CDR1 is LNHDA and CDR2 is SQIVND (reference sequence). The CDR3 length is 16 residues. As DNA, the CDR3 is TGTGCCAGTAGTATCCCGGACAGGGGTGTCACCGGGGAGCTGTTTTTT. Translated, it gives CASSIPDRGVTGELFF. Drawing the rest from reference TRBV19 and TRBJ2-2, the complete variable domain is DGGITQSPKYLFRKEGQNVTLSCEQNLNHDAMYWYRQDPGQGLRLIYYSQIVNDFQKGDIAEGYSVSREKKESFPLTVTSAQKNPTAFYLCASSIPDRGVTGELFFGEGSRLTVL.

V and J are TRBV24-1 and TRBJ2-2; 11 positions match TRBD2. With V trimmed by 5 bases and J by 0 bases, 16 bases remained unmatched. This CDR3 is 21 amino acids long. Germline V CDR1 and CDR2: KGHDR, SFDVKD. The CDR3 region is CATSVFAGAASGRSNTGELFF. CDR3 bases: TGTGCCACCAGTGTCTTCGCTGGCGCGGCTAGCGGGAGGTCGAACACCGGGGAGCTGTTTTTT.

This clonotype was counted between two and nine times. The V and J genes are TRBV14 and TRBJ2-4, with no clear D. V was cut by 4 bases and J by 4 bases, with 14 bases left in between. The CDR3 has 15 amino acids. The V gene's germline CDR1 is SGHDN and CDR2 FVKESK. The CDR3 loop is CASSPLMGPKNIQYF. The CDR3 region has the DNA TGTGCCAGCAGCCCCCTCATGGGTCCGAAAAACATTCAGTACTTC.

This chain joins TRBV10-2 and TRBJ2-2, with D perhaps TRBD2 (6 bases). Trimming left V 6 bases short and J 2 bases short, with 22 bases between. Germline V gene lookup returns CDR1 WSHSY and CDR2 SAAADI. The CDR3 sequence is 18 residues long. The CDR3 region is CASRDILAPKANTGELFF. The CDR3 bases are TGCGCCAGCAGGGATATACTAGCACCTAAAGCCAACACCGGGGAGCTGTTTTTT.

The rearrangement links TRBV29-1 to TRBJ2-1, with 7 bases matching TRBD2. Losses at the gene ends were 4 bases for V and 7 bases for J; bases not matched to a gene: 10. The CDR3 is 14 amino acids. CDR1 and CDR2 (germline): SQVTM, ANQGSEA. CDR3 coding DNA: TGCAGCGTTGTCCAGGAGCGGCGGGGGAATGAGCAGTTCTTC. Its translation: CSVVQERRGNEQFF.

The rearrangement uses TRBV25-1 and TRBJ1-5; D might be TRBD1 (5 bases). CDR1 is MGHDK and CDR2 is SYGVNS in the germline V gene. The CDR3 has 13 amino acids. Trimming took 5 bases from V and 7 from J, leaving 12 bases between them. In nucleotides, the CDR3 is TGTGCCAGCAGTCCAGGGAAGGGACAGCCCCAGCATTTT. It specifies CASSPGKGQPQHF.

The chain's CDR3 is CASSSKPQGTPGNTIYF. The CDR3 nucleotides read TGTGCCAGCAGCTCCAAACCGCAGGGTACCCCTGGAAACACCATATATTTT. V gene TRBV7-9 combines with J gene TRBJ1-3; possible D gene TRBD1, 5 bases. This CDR3 comprises 17 residues. The germline CDR1 and CDR2 sequences are SEHNR and FQNEAQ (reference sequence). The V end lost 4 bases, the J end lost 2 bases, and 18 bases lay between the germline ends.

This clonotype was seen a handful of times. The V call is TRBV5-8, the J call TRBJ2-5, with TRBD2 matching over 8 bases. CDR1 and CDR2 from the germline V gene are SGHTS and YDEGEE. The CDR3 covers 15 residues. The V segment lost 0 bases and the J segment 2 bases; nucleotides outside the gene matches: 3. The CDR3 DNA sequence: TGTGCCAGCAGCTTGGATGGACTAGCACAAGAGACCCAGTACTTC. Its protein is CASSLDGLAQETQYF. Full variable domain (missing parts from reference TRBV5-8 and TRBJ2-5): EAGVTQSPTHLIKTRGQQATLRCSPISGHTSVYWYQQALGLGLQFLLWYDEGEERNRGNFPPRFSGRQFPNYSSELNVNALELEDSALYLCASSLDGLAQETQYFGPGTRLLVL.

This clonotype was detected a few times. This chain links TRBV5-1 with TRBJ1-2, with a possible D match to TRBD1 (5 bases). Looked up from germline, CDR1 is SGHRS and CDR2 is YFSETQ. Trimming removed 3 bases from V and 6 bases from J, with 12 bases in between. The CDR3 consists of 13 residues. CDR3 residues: CASSYQGVNGYTF. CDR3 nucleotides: TGCGCCAGCAGCTACCAGGGAGTAAATGGCTACACCTTC.

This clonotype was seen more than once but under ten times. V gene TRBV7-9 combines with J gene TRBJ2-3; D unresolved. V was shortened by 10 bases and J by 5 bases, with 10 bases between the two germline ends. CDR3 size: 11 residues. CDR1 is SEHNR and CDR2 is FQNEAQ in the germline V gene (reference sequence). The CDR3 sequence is CATGFGDTQYF. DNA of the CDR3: TGTGCCACCGGATTTGGAGATACGCAGTATTTT. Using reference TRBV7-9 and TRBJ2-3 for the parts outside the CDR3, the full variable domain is DTGVSQNPRHKITKRGQNVTFRCDPISEHNRLYWYRQTLGQGPEFLTYFQNEAQLEKSRLLSDRFSAERPKGSFSTLEIQRTEQGDSAMYLCATGFGDTQYFGPGTRLTVL.

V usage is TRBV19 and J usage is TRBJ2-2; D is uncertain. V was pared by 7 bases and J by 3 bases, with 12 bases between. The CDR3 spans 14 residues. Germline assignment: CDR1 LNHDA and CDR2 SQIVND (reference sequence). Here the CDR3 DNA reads TGTGCCAGTACCCCACCCACTTACACCGGGGAGCTGTTTTTT. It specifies CASTPPTYTGELFF.

CDR3 nucleotide sequence: TGCAGTGCTAGAGTGGGGGGAGACACTGAAGCTTTCTTT. Protein product: CSARVGGDTEAFF. This chain links TRBV20-1 with TRBJ1-1, with a weak D call TRBD1 (5 bases). CDR3 length equals 13 residues. The germline gives CDR1 DFQATT, CDR2 SNEGSKA (reference sequence). The V gene lost 1 base and the J gene lost 3 bases, with 9 bases spanning the gap.

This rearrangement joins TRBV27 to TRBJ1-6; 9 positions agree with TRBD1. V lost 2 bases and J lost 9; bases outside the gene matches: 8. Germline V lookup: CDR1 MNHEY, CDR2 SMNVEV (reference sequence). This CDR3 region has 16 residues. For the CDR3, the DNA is TGTGCCAGCAGTTTAAGCCAGGGACAGGGAGGTTCACCCCTCCACTTT. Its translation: CASSLSQGQGGSPLHF.

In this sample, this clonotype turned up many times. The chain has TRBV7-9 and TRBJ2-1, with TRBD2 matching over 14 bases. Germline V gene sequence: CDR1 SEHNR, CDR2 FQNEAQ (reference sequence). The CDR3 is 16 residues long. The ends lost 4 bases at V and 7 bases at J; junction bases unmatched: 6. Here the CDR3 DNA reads TGTGCCAGCAGCTCGCCGGGACTAGCGGGAGTTAATGAGCAGTTCTTC. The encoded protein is CASSSPGLAGVNEQFF.

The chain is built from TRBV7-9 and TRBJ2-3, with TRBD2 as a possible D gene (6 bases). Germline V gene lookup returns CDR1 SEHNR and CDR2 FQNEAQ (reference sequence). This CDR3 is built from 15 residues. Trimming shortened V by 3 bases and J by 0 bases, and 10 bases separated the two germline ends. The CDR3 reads CASSFWGTSTDTQYF. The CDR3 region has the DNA TGTGCCAGCAGCTTTTGGGGGACTAGCACAGATACGCAGTATTTT.

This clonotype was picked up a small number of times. The CDR3 reads CSASGGAYNEQFF. The CDR3 DNA follows: TGCAGCGCCTCGGGAGGGGCCTACAATGAGCAGTTCTTC. V and J are TRBV29-1 and TRBJ2-1; 8 bases line up with TRBD2. In germline, CDR1 is SQVTM, CDR2 ANQGSEA. The CDR3 extends over 13 amino acids. With 7 bases clipped from V and 2 bases from J, the junction kept 4 bases outside the gene matches.

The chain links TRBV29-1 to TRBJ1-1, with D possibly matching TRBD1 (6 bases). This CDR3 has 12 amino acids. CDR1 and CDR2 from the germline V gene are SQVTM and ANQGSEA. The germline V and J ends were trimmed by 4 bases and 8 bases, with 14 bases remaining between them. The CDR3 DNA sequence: TGCAGCGTTGTCCCGGGGGCAGCGGAAGCTTTCTTT. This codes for CSVVPGAAEAFF.

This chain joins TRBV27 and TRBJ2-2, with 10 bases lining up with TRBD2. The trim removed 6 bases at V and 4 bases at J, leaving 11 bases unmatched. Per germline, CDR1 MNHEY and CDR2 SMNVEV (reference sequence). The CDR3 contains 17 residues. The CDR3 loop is CASRLRSSGSITGELFF. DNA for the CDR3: TGTGCCAGCAGGTTAAGGTCTAGCGGGAGTATCACCGGGGAGCTGTTTTTT.

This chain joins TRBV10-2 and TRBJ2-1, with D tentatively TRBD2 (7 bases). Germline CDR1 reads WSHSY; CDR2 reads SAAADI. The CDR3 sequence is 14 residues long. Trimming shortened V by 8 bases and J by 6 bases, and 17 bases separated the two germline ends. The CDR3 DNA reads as TGCGCCAGCCGCACAGCCGGGGGGCCCAATGAGCAGTTCTTC. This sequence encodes CASRTAGGPNEQFF.

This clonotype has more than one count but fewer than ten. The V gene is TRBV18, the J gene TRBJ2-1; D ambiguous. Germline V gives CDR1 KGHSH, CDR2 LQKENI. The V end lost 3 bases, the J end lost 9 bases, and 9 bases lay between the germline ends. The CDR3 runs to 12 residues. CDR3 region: CASSPELAEQFF. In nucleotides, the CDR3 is TGTGCCAGCTCACCGGAATTGGCTGAGCAGTTCTTC.

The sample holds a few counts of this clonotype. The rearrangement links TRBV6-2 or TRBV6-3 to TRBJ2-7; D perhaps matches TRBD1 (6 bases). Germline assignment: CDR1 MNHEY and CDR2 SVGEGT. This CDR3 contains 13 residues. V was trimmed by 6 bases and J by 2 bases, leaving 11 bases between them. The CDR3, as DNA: TGTGCCAGCAGGAACAGGGCCCCCTACGAGCAGTACTTC. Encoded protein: CASRNRAPYEQYF.

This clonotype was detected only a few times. As DNA, the CDR3 is TGTGCCACCAGTGATTCACGACAGTACACGTACCAAGAGACCCAGTACTTC. Its protein is CATSDSRQYTYQETQYF. The chain couples TRBV24-1 to TRBJ2-5; a possible D gene is TRBD1 (5 bases). The CDR3 contains 17 residues. Germline V gene sequence: CDR1 KGHDR, CDR2 SFDVKD. Trimming removed 2 bases from V and 0 bases from J, with 15 bases in between.

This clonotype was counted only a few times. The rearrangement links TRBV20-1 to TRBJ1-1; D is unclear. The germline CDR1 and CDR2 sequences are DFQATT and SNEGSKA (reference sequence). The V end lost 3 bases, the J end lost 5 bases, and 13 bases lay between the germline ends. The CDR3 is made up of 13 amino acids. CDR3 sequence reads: CSASEVLGTEAFF. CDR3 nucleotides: TGCAGTGCTAGCGAGGTCCTAGGTACTGAAGCTTTCTTT.

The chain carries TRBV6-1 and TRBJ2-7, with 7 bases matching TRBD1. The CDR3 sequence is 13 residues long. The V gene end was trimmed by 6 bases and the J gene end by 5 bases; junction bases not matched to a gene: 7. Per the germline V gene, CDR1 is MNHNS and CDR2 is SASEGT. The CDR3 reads CASRRTGIDEQYF. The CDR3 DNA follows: TGTGCCAGCAGAAGGACAGGCATAGACGAGCAGTACTTC.